This is a list of T cell receptor beta chains from one sample in a study of blood T cell repertoires in COVID-19. Assay used: immunoSEQ multiplex PCR; TCRdb lists only in-frame clones, some missing. Here the sample spans 200,000 to 250,000 clones, roughly 84% being singletons. The sequenced sample consisted of peripheral blood. The source is a man aged 40-50 years with acute or convalescent COVID-19. Each CDR3 is given with its conserved first and last residue. The D gene is left open where the match is weak. Size tells how often a clone was seen (once, few, many) or the class of an expanded clone, and some rows leave it out.

TRBV18	TRBJ2-7	15	-	-	CASSPVKGGQNEQYF
TRBV28	TRBJ1-2	14	-	TRBD1	CATPRTGLNYGYTF
TRBV30	TRBJ1-6	13	-	TRBD1	CAWDRAENSPLHF
TRBV5-6	TRBJ2-3	18	-	TRBD2	CASSLGLAGGPGTDTQYF
TRBV30	TRBJ1-6	14	-	TRBD1	CALARDRSYSPLHF
TRBV11-2	TRBJ2-5	17	-	-	CASSSRGGGAPQETQYF
TRBV28	TRBJ2-1	15	-	-	CATCLSTRSYNEQFF
TRBV18	TRBJ2-7	16	few	TRBD1	CASSPAPGQVGYEQYF
TRBV10-3	TRBJ1-2	15	-	TRBD1	CAISKDRAPNYGYTF
TRBV9	TRBJ2-1	15	-	TRBD2	CASSVATGLAGRQFF
TRBV27	TRBJ2-3	14	-	-	CASSIYRTADTQYF
TRBV19	TRBJ1-6	14	-	-	CASSPYSGGSPLHF
TRBV19	TRBJ1-4	15	-	TRBD1	CASSIWTGGGEKLFF
TRBV10-1	TRBJ1-4	13	-	-	CASNREQGEKLFF
TRBV7-9	TRBJ1-4	16	-	-	CASSLGGTDYNEKLFF
TRBV7-3	TRBJ2-1	15	-	TRBD2	CASSSSGGNYNEQFF
TRBV11-2	TRBJ2-2	18	once	TRBD2	CASSLGLAGGRTTGELFF
TRBV7-9	TRBJ1-2	15	-	TRBD1	CASSNTGESNYGYTF
TRBV6-2/TRBV6-3	TRBJ1-1	15	-	-	CASSYSTGLGTEAFF
TRBV6-1	TRBJ1-2	14	-	-	CASSEYGTGYGYTF
TRBV7-3	TRBJ2-2	16	-	-	CASSLRGRGSTGELFF
TRBV12-3/TRBV12-4	TRBJ2-5	13	-	-	CASSRGAGETQYF
TRBV28	TRBJ1-5	15	-	-	CASTLRGSGNQPQHF
TRBV15	TRBJ1-2	13	-	TRBD1	CATSQTGNYGYTF
TRBV7-2	TRBJ1-1	16	-	-	CASSLGGGGRNTEAFF
TRBV5-5	TRBJ1-4	13	-	-	CASSLAGDEKLFF
TRBV28	TRBJ1-5	14	-	-	CASSFSGDDQPQHF
TRBV7-9	TRBJ1-3	15	many	-	CASSLSQVPGNTIYF
TRBV5-1	TRBJ1-6	12	-	-	CASSPGNSPLHF
TRBV7-2	TRBJ1-6	13	few	-	CASSLFSYSPLHF
TRBV29-1	TRBJ2-7	13	-	TRBD1	CSVEVDRDYEQYF
TRBV23-1	TRBJ1-3	14	-	-	CASSRQRSGNTIYF
TRBV6-5	TRBJ1-2	14	-	TRBD1	CASSSQGQGYGYTF
TRBV27	TRBJ1-2	16	-	TRBD1	CASSEDREGGNYGYTF
TRBV11-2	TRBJ2-1	18	-	TRBD2	CASSRRWGLAGDYNEQFF
TRBV28	TRBJ2-3	15	once	TRBD1	CASSPEGQGKGTQYF
TRBV9	TRBJ2-7	12	-	-	CASSEGGAEQYF
TRBV5-4	TRBJ1-2	14	-	TRBD1	CASSRGTDPGGYTF
TRBV27	TRBJ1-4	14	-	TRBD1	CASSRQGSNEKLFF
TRBV28	TRBJ1-6	12	-	-	CASSRFLLPLHF
TRBV3-1/TRBV3-2	TRBJ2-2	14	few	-	CASSLLAGTGELFF
TRBV10-3	TRBJ2-3	14	once	-	CAIRHTQSTDTQYF